Each of the 5 T cell receptor beta chains below was sequenced from the same sample in a study of neoadjuvant nivolumab and ipilimumab in lung cancer. Sequenced by immunoSEQ multiplex PCR; TCRdb stores in-frame clones only, minus some. The sample lists about 1,900 clones; around 85% were seen once. The source material was tumor tissue, sampled before neoadjuvant nivolumab, alone or with ipilimumab. The receptors stem from an adult with non-small cell lung cancer.

The rearrangement links TRBV7-9 to TRBJ1-5, with TRBD1 as a possible D gene (6 bases). Germline CDR1 and CDR2: SEHNR and FQNEAQ (reference sequence). Trimming pared 3 bases from V and 2 bases from J, leaving 14 bases between. CDR3 length: 16 amino acids. The CDR3 DNA follows: TGTGCCAGCAGCTTGGGCCAGGGGCTGGGCAATCAGCCCCAGCATTTT. Protein product: CASSLGQGLGNQPQHF.

The chain joins TRBV5-1 to TRBJ1-4; possible D gene TRBD1, 5 bases. The CDR3 has 15 amino acids. The germline V and J ends were trimmed by 5 bases and 7 bases, with 18 bases remaining between them. Germline V gene data show CDR1 as SGHRS and CDR2 as YFSETQ. This chain's CDR3 is CASSPSGYRGEKLFF. The DNA for the CDR3 is TGCGCCAGCAGTCCCTCAGGGTATCGGGGTGAAAAACTGTTTTTT.

V and J are TRBV7-2 and TRBJ1-2; D remains ambiguous. CDR3 length: 13 residues. Trimming stripped 5 bases from V and 3 bases from J, with 10 bases between. CDR1 and CDR2 (germline): SGHTA, FQGNSA. The CDR3 region has the DNA TGTGCCAGCAGCATCGGTCAGGACTATGGCTACACCTTC. Translation: CASSIGQDYGYTF.

This sequence joins TRBV11-3 and TRBJ2-1, with D possibly being TRBD2 (6 bases). Between the trimmed V and J ends, which lost 2 bases and 7 bases, there was a span of 9 bases. The CDR3 is 13 amino acids. Germline CDR1 reads SGHNT; CDR2 reads YENEEA. The CDR3 bases are TGTGCCAGCAGCTTATTTCGGGAGAATGAGCAGTTCTTC. Protein sequence: CASSLFRENEQFF.

CDR3 in amino acids: CASSLAGTEAFF. For the CDR3, the DNA is TGTGCCAGCAGCTTAGCAGGAACTGAAGCTTTCTTT. V is TRBV11-2 and J is TRBJ1-1, with unresolved D. Trimming stripped 1 base from V and 5 bases from J, with 5 bases between. CDR1 is SGHAT, CDR2 FQNNGV, per germline. The CDR3 is 12 residues long. Based on the CDR3 plus reference TRBV11-2 and TRBJ1-1, the full variable domain is EAGVAQSPRYKIIEKRQSVAFWCNPISGHATLYWYQQILGQGPKLLIQFQNNGVVDDSQLPKDRFSAERLKGVDSTLKIQPAKLEDSAVYLCASSLAGTEAFFGQGTRLTVV.